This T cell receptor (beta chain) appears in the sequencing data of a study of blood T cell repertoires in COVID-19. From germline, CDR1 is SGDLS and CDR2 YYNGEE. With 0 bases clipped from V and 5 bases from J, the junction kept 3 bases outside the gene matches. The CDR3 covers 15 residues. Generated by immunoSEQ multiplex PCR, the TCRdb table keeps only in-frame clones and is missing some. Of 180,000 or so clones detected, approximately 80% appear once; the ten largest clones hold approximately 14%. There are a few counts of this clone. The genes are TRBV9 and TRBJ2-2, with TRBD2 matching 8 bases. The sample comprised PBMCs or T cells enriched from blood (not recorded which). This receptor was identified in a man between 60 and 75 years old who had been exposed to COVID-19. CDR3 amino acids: CASSVGGTRTGELFF. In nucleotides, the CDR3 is TGTGCCAGCAGCGTAGGTGGGACTAGGACCGGGGAGCTGTTTTTT.